Here is one T cell receptor (beta chain) with its context. Antigen specificity is unknown. The PCR had 60 Vbeta and 13 Jbeta primers. Libraries were prepared by immunoSEQ multiplex PCR; TCRdb keeps only in-frame clonotypes and omits some of them. Of 150,000 to 200,000 clones listed, roughly four fifths are singletons. This CDR3 contains 14 residues. V was clipped by 2 bases and J by 5 bases; unmatched bases: 4. Looked up from germline, CDR1 is GTSNPN and CDR2 is SVGIG (reference sequence). This entry is derived from a study of cytomegalovirus exposure and HLA in healthy donors. Study observations and caveats: Over 150 TCR beta chains were listed as cytomegalovirus-associated. Equally common other TCR beta chains were less clonally expanded than HLA-associated ones, a later analysis found.

Sequencing was done on a sample of PBMCs. This sequence originates from a middle-aged man in good health and CMV-seropositive. The chain is built from TRBV30 and TRBJ2-7; the match to TRBD1 covers 12 bases. The CDR3 nucleotides read TGTGCCTGGAGTACGGGACAGGGGGCCGACGAGCAGTACTTC. Protein product: CAWSTGQGADEQYF.